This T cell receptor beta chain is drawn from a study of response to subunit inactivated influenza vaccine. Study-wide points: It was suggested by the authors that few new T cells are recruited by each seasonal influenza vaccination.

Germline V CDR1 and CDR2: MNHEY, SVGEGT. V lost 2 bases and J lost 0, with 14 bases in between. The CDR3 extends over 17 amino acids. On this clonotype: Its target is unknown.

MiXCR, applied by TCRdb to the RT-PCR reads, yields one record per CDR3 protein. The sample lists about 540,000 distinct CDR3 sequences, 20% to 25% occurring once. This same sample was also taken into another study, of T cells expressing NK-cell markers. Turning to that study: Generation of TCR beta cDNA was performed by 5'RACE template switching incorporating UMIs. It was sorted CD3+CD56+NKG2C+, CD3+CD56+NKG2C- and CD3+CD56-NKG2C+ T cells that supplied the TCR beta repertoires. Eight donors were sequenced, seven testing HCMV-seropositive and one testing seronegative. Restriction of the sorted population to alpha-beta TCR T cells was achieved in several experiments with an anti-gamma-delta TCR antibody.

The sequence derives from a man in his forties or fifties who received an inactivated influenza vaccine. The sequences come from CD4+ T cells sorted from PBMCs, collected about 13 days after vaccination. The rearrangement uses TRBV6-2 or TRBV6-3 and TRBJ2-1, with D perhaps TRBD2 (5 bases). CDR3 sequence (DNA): TGTGCCAGCAGTTACCCATATCAGCGGTACTCCTACAATGAGCAGTTCTTC. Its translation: CASSYPYQRYSYNEQFF.